This T cell receptor beta chain comes out of a study of cytomegalovirus exposure and HLA in healthy donors. In the PCR, 60 Vbeta and 13 Jbeta primers were used. Produced via immunoSEQ multiplex PCR; TCRdb's table is partial and in-frame only. The sample has some 180,000 clones; 78% are singletons. A word on this clone: The antigen is not known.

Notes on the study in general: The authors enumerated 150 to 200 TCR beta chains as linked to cytomegalovirus. In a later analysis, HLA-associated beta chains showed higher expansion and lower generation probabilities than comparable chains.

Sequenced sample: PBMCs. The sequence came from a female donor in good health and CMV-seronegative.

The CDR3 loop reads CASSSNLGQNYEQYF. The CDR3 DNA sequence: TGTGCCAGCAGCTCAAACTTGGGACAGAACTACGAGCAGTACTTC. The V gene is TRBV7-8, the J gene TRBJ2-7; 7 bases line up with TRBD1. The ends lost 4 bases at V and 3 bases at J; junction bases unmatched: 9. The CDR3 spans 15 residues. Per the germline V gene, CDR1 is SGHVS and CDR2 is FQNEAQ.